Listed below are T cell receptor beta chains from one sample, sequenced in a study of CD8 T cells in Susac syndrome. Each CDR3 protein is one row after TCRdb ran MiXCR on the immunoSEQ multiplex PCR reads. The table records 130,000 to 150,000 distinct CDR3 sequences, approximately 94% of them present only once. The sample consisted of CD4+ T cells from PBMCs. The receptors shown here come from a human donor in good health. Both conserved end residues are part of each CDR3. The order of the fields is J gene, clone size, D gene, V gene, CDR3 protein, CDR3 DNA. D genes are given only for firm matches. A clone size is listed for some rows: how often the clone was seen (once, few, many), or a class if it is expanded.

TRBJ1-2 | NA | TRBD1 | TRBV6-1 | CASSPGQSNYGYTF | TGTGCCAGCAGTCCGGGACAGAGTAACTATGGCTACACCTTC
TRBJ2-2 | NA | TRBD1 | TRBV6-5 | CASRLRQGRSGELFF | TGTGCCAGCAGACTCCGACAGGGTCGATCCGGGGAGCTGTTTTTT
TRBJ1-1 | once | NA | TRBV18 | CASSQRLTGRDTEAFF | TGTGCCAGCTCCCAACGTCTTACCGGACGAGACACTGAAGCTTTCTTT
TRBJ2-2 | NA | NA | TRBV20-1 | CSARGYSVNTGELFF | TGCAGTGCTAGGGGCTATAGTGTAAACACCGGGGAGCTGTTTTTT
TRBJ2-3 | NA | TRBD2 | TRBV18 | CASSAGLAGADTQYF | TGTGCCAGCTCAGCGGGACTAGCGGGAGCAGATACGCAGTATTTT
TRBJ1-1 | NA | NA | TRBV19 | CASSITFSQGAGRTEAFF | TGTGCCAGTAGTATAACCTTCTCACAGGGTGCTGGGCGCACTGAAGCTTTCTTT
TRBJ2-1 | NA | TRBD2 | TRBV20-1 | CSARSGSSYNEQFF | TGCAGTGCTAGGAGCGGGAGCTCCTACAATGAGCAGTTCTTC
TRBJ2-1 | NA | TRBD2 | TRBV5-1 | CASSLVAGVLHSEQFF | TGCGCCAGCAGCTTGGTGGCGGGGGTACTACATTCTGAGCAGTTCTTC
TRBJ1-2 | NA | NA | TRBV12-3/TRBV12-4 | CASSLVRQGDSYGYTF | TGTGCCAGCAGTTTAGTCCGACAAGGCGACTCATATGGCTACACCTTC
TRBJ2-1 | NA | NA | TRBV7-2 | CASSSRVSGYNEQFF | TGTGCCAGCAGCTCAAGAGTGAGCGGATACAATGAGCAGTTCTTC
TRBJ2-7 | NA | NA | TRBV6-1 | CASVRKVPIYEQYF | TGTGCCTCCGTCAGGAAGGTTCCTATCTACGAGCAGTACTTC
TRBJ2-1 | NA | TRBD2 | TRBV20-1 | CSARVAGGPRYNEQFF | TGCAGTGCTAGAGTAGCGGGAGGGCCTCGCTACAATGAGCAGTTCTTC
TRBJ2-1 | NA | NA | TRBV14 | CASSRDLNNEQFF | TGTGCCAGCAGCCGGGACTTGAACAATGAGCAGTTCTTC
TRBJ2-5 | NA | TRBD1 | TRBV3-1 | CASSQGQYQETQYF | TGTGCCAGCAGCCAGGGACAGTACCAAGAGACCCAGTACTTC
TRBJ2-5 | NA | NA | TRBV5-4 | CASSPPGVGQETQYF | TGTGCCAGCAGCCCTCCAGGAGTCGGCCAAGAAACCCAGTACTTC
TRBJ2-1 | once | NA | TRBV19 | CASSMGVSSYNEQFF | TGTGCCAGTAGTATGGGGGTGAGCTCCTACAATGAGCAGTTCTTC
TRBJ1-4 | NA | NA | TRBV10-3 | CAISESNRASTNEKLFF | TGTGCCATCAGTGAGTCGAATAGGGCCTCAACTAATGAAAAACTGTTTTTT
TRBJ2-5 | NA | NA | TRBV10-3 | CAISFRDSVAGTQYF | TGTGCCATCAGTTTCCGGGACTCCGTAGCCGGGACCCAGTACTTC
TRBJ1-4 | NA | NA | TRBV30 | CACADRNSEKLFF | TGTGCCTGTGCTGACAGGAATTCGGAAAAACTGTTTTTT
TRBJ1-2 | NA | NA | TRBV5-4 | CASRGGRDDYGYTF | TGTGCCAGCAGGGGGGGGCGCGATGACTATGGCTACACCTTC
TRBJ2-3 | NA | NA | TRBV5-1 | CASSLRGISTDTQYF | TGCGCCAGCAGCTTGAGGGGGATTAGCACAGATACGCAGTATTTT
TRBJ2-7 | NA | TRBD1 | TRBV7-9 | CASSLATGLPLPYF | TGTGCCAGCAGCTTGGCGACAGGGCTCCCTCTCCCGTACTTC
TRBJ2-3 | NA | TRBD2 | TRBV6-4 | CASSPGTSGREGQYF | TGTGCCAGCAGTCCCGGGACTAGCGGGAGAGAGGGGCAGTATTTT
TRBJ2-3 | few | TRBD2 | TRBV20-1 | CSARLAGGTDTQYF | TGCAGTGCTAGACTAGCGGGAGGCACAGATACGCAGTATTTT
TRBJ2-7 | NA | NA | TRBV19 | CARELAPHEQYF | TGTGCCAGAGAACTAGCCCCCCACGAGCAGTACTTC
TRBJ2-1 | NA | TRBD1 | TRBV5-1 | CASSLTGDTYNEQFF | TGCGCCAGCAGCTTGACAGGGGACACCTACAATGAGCAGTTCTTC
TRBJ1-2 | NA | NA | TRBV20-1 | CSARAKDRYDYGYTF | TGCAGTGCTAGAGCTAAGGACCGTTATGACTATGGCTACACCTTC
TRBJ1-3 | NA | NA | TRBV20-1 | CSASPGSSGNTIYF | TGCAGTGCTAGTCCGGGGTCTTCAGGAAACACCATATATTTT
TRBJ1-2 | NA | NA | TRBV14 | CASSQDSVHGRLYGYTF | TGTGCCAGCAGCCAAGACTCCGTCCACGGACGGCTCTATGGCTACACCTTC
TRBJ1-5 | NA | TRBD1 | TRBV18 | CASSPLGTVGNQPQHF | TGTGCCAGCTCACCACTCGGGACAGTTGGCAATCAGCCCCAGCATTTT
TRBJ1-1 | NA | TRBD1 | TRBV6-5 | CASRRTGLVEAFF | TGTGCCAGCAGACGGACAGGGTTGGTCGAAGCTTTCTTT
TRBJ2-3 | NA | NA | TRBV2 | CASSAGQTQYF | TGTGCCAGCAGTGCAGGGCAGACGCAGTATTTT